The TCR beta chain described here comes from a study of blood T cells in healthy people across ages. The CDR3 has 11 amino acids. The V end lost 4 bases, the J end lost 7 bases, and 6 bases lay between the germline ends. Germline V gene lookup returns CDR1 SGHKS and CDR2 YYEKEE (reference sequence). It was with a sample-barcoded 5' primer and a J-beta primer mix that a second PCR of about 6 to 12 cycles was run. Each CDR3 protein is one row after TCRdb ran MiXCR on the 5' RACE reads. Of fewer than 1,000,000 distinct CDR3 sequences detected, approximately 44% appear once; the ten largest clones hold roughly 18%.

This rearrangement joins TRBV5-5 to TRBJ2-1; unclear D gene. Specimen: blood. This receptor was taken from a man aged 55 to 70 in good health. Here the CDR3 reads CASSQINEQFF. CDR3 coding DNA: TGTGCCAGCAGCCAAATTAATGAGCAGTTCTTC.